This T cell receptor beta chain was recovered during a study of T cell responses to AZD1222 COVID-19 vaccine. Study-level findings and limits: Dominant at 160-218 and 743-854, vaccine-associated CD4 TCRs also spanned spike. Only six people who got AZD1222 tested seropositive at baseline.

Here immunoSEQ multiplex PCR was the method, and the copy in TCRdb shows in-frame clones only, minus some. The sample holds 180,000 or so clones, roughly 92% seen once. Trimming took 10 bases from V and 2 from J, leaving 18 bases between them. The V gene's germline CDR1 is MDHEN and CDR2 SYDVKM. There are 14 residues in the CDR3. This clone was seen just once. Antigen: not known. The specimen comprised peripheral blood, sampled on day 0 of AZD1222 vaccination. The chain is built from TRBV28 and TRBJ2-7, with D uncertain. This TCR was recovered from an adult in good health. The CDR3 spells CATTGVIMPYEQYF. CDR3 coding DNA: TGTGCCACCACTGGGGTTATAATGCCCTACGAGCAGTACTTC.